Below are 5 T cell receptor beta chains sequenced from a single sample in a study of shared clonotypes between healthy human individuals. Assay used: immunoSEQ multiplex PCR; TCRdb lists only in-frame clones, some missing. Of around 500,000 clones listed, 70% to 80% were seen once; the top ten hold around 14%. The source material was PBMCs. Receptors were obtained from a woman aged 40 to 50 in good health. Some clones in this sample may be carry-over from other donors' samples.

J is TRBJ2-3 and V is TRBV9; D is ambiguous. CDR1 is SGDLS, CDR2 YYNGEE, per germline. The CDR3 is 15 residues long. With 0 bases removed from V and 3 bases from J, the gap between germline ends came to 11 bases. The CDR3 DNA follows: TGTGCCAGCAGCGTAGCTCGCGGAGCAACAGATACGCAGTATTTT. Its translation: CASSVARGATDTQYF.

This chain uses TRBV19 with TRBJ2-1; 11 nucleotides match TRBD2. The CDR3 spans 16 residues. From germline, CDR1 is LNHDA and CDR2 SQIVND (reference sequence). V shed 5 bases, J shed 6 bases, and the junction held 9 bases outside the gene matches. The CDR3 loop is CASSAYGTSGPNEQFF. CDR3 nucleotides: TGTGCCAGTAGTGCGTATGGGACTAGCGGACCCAATGAGCAGTTCTTC.

CDR3 sequence: CASSTGTVNTEAFF. The CDR3, as DNA: TGTGCCAGCAGCACCGGGACGGTGAACACTGAAGCTTTCTTT. The chain recombines TRBV2 with TRBJ1-1, with D possibly being TRBD1 (5 bases). The CDR3 totals 14 residues. Trimming left V 6 bases short and J 0 bases short, with 11 bases between. Per germline, CDR1 SNHLY and CDR2 FYNNEI.

The chain combines TRBV6-1 with TRBJ2-1; 9 nucleotides line up with TRBD1. The V and J ends lost 2 bases and 10 bases, in that order; junction bases with no gene match: 9. This CDR3 comprises 15 residues. From germline, CDR1 is MNHNS and CDR2 SASEGT. CDR3 protein: CASSESGTGFDEQFF. In DNA, the CDR3 is TGTGCCAGCAGTGAATCGGGGACAGGGTTCGACGAGCAGTTCTTC.

The chain joins TRBV6-6 to TRBJ1-2; perhaps TRBD1 as D (5 bases). Germline V gene sequence: CDR1 MNHNY, CDR2 SVGAGI (reference sequence). The CDR3 has 13 residues. V shed 4 bases and J shed 2 bases, with 8 bases lying between them. CDR3 amino acids: CASSSGPNYGYTF. CDR3 DNA sequence: TGTGCCAGCAGTTCGGGACCAAACTATGGCTACACCTTC.